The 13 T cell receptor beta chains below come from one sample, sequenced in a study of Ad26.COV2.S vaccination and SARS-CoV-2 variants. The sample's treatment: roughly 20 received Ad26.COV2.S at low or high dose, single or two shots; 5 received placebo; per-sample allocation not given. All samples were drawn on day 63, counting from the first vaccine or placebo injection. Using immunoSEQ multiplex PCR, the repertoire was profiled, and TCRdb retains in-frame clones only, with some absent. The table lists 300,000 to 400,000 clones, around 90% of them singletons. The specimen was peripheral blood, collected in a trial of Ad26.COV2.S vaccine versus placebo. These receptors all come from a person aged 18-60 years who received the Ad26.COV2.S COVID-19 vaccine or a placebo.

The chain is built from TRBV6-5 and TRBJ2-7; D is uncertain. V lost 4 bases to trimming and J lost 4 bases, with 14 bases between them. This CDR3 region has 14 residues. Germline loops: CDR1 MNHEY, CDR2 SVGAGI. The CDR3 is CASSSRNDPYEQYF. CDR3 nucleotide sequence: TGTGCCAGCAGTTCGCGGAACGATCCTTACGAGCAGTACTTC.

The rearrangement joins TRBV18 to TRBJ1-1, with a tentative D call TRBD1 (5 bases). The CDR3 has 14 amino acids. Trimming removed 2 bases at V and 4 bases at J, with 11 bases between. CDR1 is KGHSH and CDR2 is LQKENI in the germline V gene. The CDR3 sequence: CASSPGGGGTEAFF. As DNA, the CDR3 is TGTGCCAGCTCACCAGGAGGTGGGGGCACTGAAGCTTTCTTT.

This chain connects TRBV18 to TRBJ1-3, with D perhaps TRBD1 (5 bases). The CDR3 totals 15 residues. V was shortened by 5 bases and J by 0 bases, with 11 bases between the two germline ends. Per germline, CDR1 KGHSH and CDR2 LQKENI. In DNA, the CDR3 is TGTGCCAGCTCATCGGACACGAGCTCTGGAAACACCATATATTTT. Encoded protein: CASSSDTSSGNTIYF.

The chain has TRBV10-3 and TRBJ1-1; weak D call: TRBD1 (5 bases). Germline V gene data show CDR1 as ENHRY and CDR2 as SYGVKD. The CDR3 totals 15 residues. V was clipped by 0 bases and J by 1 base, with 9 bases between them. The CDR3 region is CAISESGHQNTEAFF. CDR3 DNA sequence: TGTGCCATCAGTGAGTCAGGACACCAGAACACTGAAGCTTTCTTT.

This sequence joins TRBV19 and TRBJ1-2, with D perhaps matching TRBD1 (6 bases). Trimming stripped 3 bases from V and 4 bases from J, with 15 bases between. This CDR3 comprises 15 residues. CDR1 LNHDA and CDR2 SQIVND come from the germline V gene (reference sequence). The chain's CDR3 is CASSISSQGIYGYTF. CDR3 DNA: TGTGCCAGTAGTATCTCTTCCCAGGGGATCTATGGCTACACCTTC.

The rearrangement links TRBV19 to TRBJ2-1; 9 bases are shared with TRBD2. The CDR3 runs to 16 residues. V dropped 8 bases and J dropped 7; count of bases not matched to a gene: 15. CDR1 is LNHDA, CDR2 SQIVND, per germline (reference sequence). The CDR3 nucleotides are TGTGCCAGTTCCCCCCCGGGGGCGGGGGGGTCTAATGAGCAGTTCTTC. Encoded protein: CASSPPGAGGSNEQFF.

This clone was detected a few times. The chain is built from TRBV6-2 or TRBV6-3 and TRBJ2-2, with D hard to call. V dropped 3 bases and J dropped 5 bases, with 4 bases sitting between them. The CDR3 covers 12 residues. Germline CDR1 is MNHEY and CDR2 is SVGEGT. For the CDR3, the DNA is TGTGCCAGCAGTTATAGTACCGGGGAGCTGTTTTTT. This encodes CASSYSTGELFF.

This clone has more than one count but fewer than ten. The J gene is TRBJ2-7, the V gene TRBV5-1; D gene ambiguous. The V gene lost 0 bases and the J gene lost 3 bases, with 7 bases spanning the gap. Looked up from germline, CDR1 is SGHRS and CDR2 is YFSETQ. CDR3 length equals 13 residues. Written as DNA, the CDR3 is TGCGCCAGCAGCTTGGAGGCTGGCTACGAGCAGTACTTC. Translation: CASSLEAGYEQYF.

CDR3 sequence reads: CASSAFGTGLVDYGYTF. Here the CDR3 DNA reads TGTGCCAGCAGCGCGTTCGGGACAGGGTTGGTAGACTATGGCTACACCTTC. The chain has TRBV9 and TRBJ1-2; 9 nucleotides agree with TRBD1. V lost 3 bases to trimming and J lost 3 bases; unmatched junction nucleotides: 12. In germline, CDR1 is SGDLS, CDR2 YYNGEE. CDR3 size: 17 residues.

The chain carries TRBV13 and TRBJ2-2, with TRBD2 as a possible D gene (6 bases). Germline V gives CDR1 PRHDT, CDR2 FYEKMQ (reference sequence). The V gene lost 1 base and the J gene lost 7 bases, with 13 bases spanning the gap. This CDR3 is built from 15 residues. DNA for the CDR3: TGTGCCAGCAGCTTAGCAATGCGGGGCCACGGGGAGCTGTTTTTT. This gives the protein CASSLAMRGHGELFF. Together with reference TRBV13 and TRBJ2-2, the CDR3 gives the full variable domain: AAGVIQSPRHLIKEKRETATLKCYPIPRHDTVYWYQQGPGQDPQFLISFYEKMQSDKGSIPDRFSAQQFSDYHSELNMSSLELGDSALYFCASSLAMRGHGELFFGEGSRLTVL.

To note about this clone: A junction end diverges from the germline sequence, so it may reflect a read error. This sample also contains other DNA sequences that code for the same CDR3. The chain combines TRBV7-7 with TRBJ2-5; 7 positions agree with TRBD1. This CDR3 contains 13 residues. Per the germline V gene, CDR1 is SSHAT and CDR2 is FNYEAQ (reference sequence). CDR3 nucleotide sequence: TGTGCTAGCAGCCGGGACAGCCAAGAGACCCAGTACTTC. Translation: CASSRDSQETQYF.

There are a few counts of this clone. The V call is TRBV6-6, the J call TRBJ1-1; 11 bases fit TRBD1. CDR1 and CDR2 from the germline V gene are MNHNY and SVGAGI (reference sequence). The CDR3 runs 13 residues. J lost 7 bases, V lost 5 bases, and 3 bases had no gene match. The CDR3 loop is CASSGDRGGEAFF. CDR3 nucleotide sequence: TGTGCCAGCAGTGGGGACAGGGGGGGTGAAGCTTTCTTT.

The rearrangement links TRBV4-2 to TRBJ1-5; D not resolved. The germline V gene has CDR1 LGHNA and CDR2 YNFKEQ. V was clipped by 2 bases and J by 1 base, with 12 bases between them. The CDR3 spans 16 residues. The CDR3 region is CASSQSSLRSNQPQHF. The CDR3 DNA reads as TGTGCCAGCAGCCAAAGCTCCCTAAGAAGCAATCAGCCCCAGCATTTT.